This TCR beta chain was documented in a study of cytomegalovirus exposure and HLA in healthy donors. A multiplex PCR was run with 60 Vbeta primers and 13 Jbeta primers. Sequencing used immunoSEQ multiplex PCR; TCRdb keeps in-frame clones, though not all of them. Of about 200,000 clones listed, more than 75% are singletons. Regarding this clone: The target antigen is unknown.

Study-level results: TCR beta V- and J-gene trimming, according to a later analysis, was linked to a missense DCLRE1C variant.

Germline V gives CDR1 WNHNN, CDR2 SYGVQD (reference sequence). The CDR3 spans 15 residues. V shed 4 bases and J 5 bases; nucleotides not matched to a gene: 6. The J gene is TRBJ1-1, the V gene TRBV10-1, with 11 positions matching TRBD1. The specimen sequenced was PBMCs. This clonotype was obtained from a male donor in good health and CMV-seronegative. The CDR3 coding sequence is TGCGCCAGCAGTGGGACAGGGGGCGCCCGGACTGAAGCTTTCTTT. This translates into CASSGTGGARTEAFF.